The rows below give T cell receptor beta chains drawn from one sample of a study of T cells in Graves' hyperthyroidism and ophthalmopathy. TCRdb re-called the multiplex PCR reads through MiXCR, storing one row per CDR3 protein. The data contain roughly 840,000 distinct CDR3 sequences, roughly 37% of them seen just once; the ten biggest clones take up over 8%. Sequenced material: blood. The receptor source for this set is a man aged 18 to 30 with Graves' hyperthyroidism. Both conserved end residues are part of each CDR3. A D gene is named only where the DNA matches it firmly. Rows give clone size only sometimes, using once, few, many, or a class for an expanded clone.

clone size: .
J gene: TRBJ1-2
V gene: TRBV19
D gene: TRBD1
CDR3 DNA: TGTGCCAGTATGGCGGGACAGGGGCTAAACTATGGCTACACCTTC
CDR3 protein: CASMAGQGLNYGYTF

clone size: many
J gene: TRBJ1-2
V gene: TRBV2
D gene: .
CDR3 DNA: TGTGCCAGAAGAGACCTATATGGCTACACCTTC
CDR3 protein: CARRDLYGYTF

clone size: .
J gene: TRBJ2-5
V gene: TRBV20-1
D gene: .
CDR3 DNA: TGCAGTGCTGGAGGTCGGGTAGGGTCTCCCCAAGAGACCCAGTACTTC
CDR3 protein: CSAGGRVGSPQETQYF

clone size: .
J gene: TRBJ2-7
V gene: TRBV5-1
D gene: .
CDR3 DNA: TGCGCCAGCAGCTTGGTGGACGCCTCCTACGAGCAGTACTTC
CDR3 protein: CASSLVDASYEQYF

clone size: .
J gene: TRBJ1-2
V gene: TRBV20-1
D gene: .
CDR3 DNA: TGCAGTGCTAGAGAGGCGGGACCAGAGAAAGGCTACACCTTC
CDR3 protein: CSAREAGPEKGYTF

clone size: few
J gene: TRBJ2-7
V gene: TRBV11-2
D gene: .
CDR3 DNA: TGTGCCAGCTTACCCTTATCGGGACCAATAAAAGAGCAGTACTTC
CDR3 protein: CASLPLSGPIKEQYF

clone size: many
J gene: TRBJ1-3
V gene: TRBV6-4
D gene: .
CDR3 DNA: TGTGCCAGCAGTGATCCCGACAGATCTGGAAACACCATATATTTT
CDR3 protein: CASSDPDRSGNTIYF

clone size: many
J gene: TRBJ1-2
V gene: TRBV12-3/TRBV12-4
D gene: TRBD1
CDR3 DNA: TGTGCCAGCAGTTACCGACAGGGTAACTATGGCTACACCTTC
CDR3 protein: CASSYRQGNYGYTF

clone size: .
J gene: TRBJ1-5
V gene: TRBV7-9
D gene: TRBD1
CDR3 DNA: TGTGCCAGCAGCTTAGGGGACAGAGACGGGCAGCCCCAGCATTTT
CDR3 protein: CASSLGDRDGQPQHF

clone size: .
J gene: TRBJ1-2
V gene: TRBV6-1
D gene: .
CDR3 DNA: TGTGCCAGCAGGCGGCAGGATGGGCTTGATGGCTACACCTTC
CDR3 protein: CASRRQDGLDGYTF

clone size: many
J gene: TRBJ1-1
V gene: TRBV29-1
D gene: .
CDR3 DNA: TGCAGCGTTAGGCTGAGGGGCACTGAAGCTTTCTTT
CDR3 protein: CSVRLRGTEAFF

clone size: many
J gene: TRBJ1-5
V gene: TRBV19
D gene: .
CDR3 DNA: TGTGCCAGTAGTATGACGGAGAATCAGCCCCAGCATTTT
CDR3 protein: CASSMTENQPQHF

clone size: .
J gene: TRBJ1-6
V gene: TRBV25-1
D gene: .
CDR3 DNA: TGTGCCAGCTTGTGGCAGGGTGGTGGGCCCCTCCACTTT
CDR3 protein: CASLWQGGGPLHF

clone size: many
J gene: TRBJ2-2
V gene: TRBV24-1
D gene: TRBD1
CDR3 DNA: TGTGCCACCAGCGGCCAGGGGGCACGCGCCGGGGAGCTGTTTTTT
CDR3 protein: CATSGQGARAGELFF

clone size: many
J gene: TRBJ1-2
V gene: TRBV7-8
D gene: TRBD1
CDR3 DNA: TGTGCCAGCACTACGACAGGGCTCTATGGCTACACCTTC
CDR3 protein: CASTTTGLYGYTF

clone size: few
J gene: TRBJ2-7
V gene: TRBV5-1
D gene: TRBD2
CDR3 DNA: TGCGCCAGCAGCTCCTTTAGTTTAGCGGGAGGTGCCTACGAGCAGTACTTC
CDR3 protein: CASSSFSLAGGAYEQYF

clone size: .
J gene: TRBJ1-1
V gene: TRBV5-4
D gene: TRBD1
CDR3 DNA: TGTGCCAGCAGCTGGGGACAGGGAACGGGGCGTAACACTGAAGCTTTCTTT
CDR3 protein: CASSWGQGTGRNTEAFF

clone size: .
J gene: TRBJ1-1
V gene: TRBV19
D gene: TRBD1
CDR3 DNA: TGTGCCAGTAGTATCCCGCCAGGGGGACAGAACACTGAAGCTTTCTTT
CDR3 protein: CASSIPPGGQNTEAFF

clone size: many
J gene: TRBJ1-1
V gene: TRBV2
D gene: .
CDR3 DNA: TGTGCCAGCAGTGAATTTGTGGCAGCCGAAGCTTTCTTT
CDR3 protein: CASSEFVAAEAFF

clone size: many
J gene: TRBJ2-7
V gene: TRBV19
D gene: .
CDR3 DNA: TGTGCCAGTAGTGAAACGGACGTCTCCTACGAGCAGTACTTC
CDR3 protein: CASSETDVSYEQYF

clone size: .
J gene: TRBJ1-6
V gene: TRBV20-1
D gene: TRBD1
CDR3 DNA: TGCAGTGCTAGAGATGGACAGGGGGGTTCACCCCTCCACTTT
CDR3 protein: CSARDGQGGSPLHF

clone size: .
J gene: TRBJ2-7
V gene: TRBV6-1
D gene: TRBD1
CDR3 DNA: TGTGCCAGCAGTCCACAGGGGAAGTACGAGCAGTACTTC
CDR3 protein: CASSPQGKYEQYF

clone size: few
J gene: TRBJ1-3
V gene: TRBV7-2
D gene: .
CDR3 DNA: TGTGCCAGCACCAACAGACCTCCAGGGGGAAACACCATATATTTT
CDR3 protein: CASTNRPPGGNTIYF

clone size: many
J gene: TRBJ1-2
V gene: TRBV20-1
D gene: TRBD1
CDR3 DNA: TGCAGTGCGGAGAGGGGGGACAGGGCCTATGGCTACACCTTC
CDR3 protein: CSAERGDRAYGYTF

clone size: many
J gene: TRBJ1-2
V gene: TRBV9
D gene: TRBD1
CDR3 DNA: TGTGCCAGCAGCAAAGGACAGGACTATGGCTACACCTTC
CDR3 protein: CASSKGQDYGYTF

clone size: .
J gene: TRBJ1-5
V gene: TRBV2
D gene: .
CDR3 DNA: TGTGCCAGCGGACCGGTGGGCAGGGGTCAGCCCCAGCATTTT
CDR3 protein: CASGPVGRGQPQHF

clone size: .
J gene: TRBJ2-7
V gene: TRBV5-8
D gene: TRBD1
CDR3 DNA: TGTGCCAGCAGTTACTACAGGGGTGGGGCCTACGAGCAGTACTTC
CDR3 protein: CASSYYRGGAYEQYF

clone size: .
J gene: TRBJ1-1
V gene: TRBV29-1
D gene: .
CDR3 DNA: TGCAGCGTTGAAGCAAGGGTCGGCACTGAAGCTTTCTTT
CDR3 protein: CSVEARVGTEAFF

clone size: many
J gene: TRBJ1-4
V gene: TRBV7-6
D gene: .
CDR3 DNA: TGTGCCAGCAGCTTGACCCAGGGCCGTAATGAAAAACTGTTTTTT
CDR3 protein: CASSLTQGRNEKLFF

clone size: many
J gene: TRBJ2-7
V gene: TRBV20-1
D gene: TRBD2
CDR3 DNA: TGCAGTGCCTCTTCACGGGAGGTGGCCTACGAGCAGTACTTC
CDR3 protein: CSASSREVAYEQYF

clone size: many
J gene: TRBJ1-2
V gene: TRBV7-9
D gene: .
CDR3 DNA: TGTGCCAGCAGCCCTAGCGACAGAGACTATGGCTACACCTTC
CDR3 protein: CASSPSDRDYGYTF

clone size: .
J gene: TRBJ2-2
V gene: TRBV7-9
D gene: .
CDR3 DNA: TGTGCCAGCAGCCCCCGGGACCCCACCGGGGAGCTGTTTTTT
CDR3 protein: CASSPRDPTGELFF

clone size: .
J gene: TRBJ2-5
V gene: TRBV11-2
D gene: .
CDR3 DNA: TGTGCCAGCAGCTTAGAGGCAGCCGTTCAAGAGACCCAGTACTTC
CDR3 protein: CASSLEAAVQETQYF

clone size: .
J gene: TRBJ2-7
V gene: TRBV15
D gene: TRBD1
CDR3 DNA: TGTGCCACCAGCAGCTCGGGACAGGGGATAGACGAGCAGTACTTC
CDR3 protein: CATSSSGQGIDEQYF

clone size: .
J gene: TRBJ1-5
V gene: TRBV15
D gene: .
CDR3 DNA: TGTGCCAGCAGAGAGATTAGGGGGAGCAATCAGCCCCAGCATTTT
CDR3 protein: CASREIRGSNQPQHF

clone size: .
J gene: TRBJ1-5
V gene: TRBV6-1
D gene: .
CDR3 DNA: TGTGCCAGCAGTGAGCAGGGGCATCAGCCCCAGCATTTT
CDR3 protein: CASSEQGHQPQHF

clone size: few
J gene: TRBJ1-1
V gene: TRBV4-1
D gene: .
CDR3 DNA: TGCGCCAGCAGCCAAGCACAGTGGTCGAACACTGAAGCTTTCTTT
CDR3 protein: CASSQAQWSNTEAFF

clone size: few
J gene: TRBJ2-7
V gene: TRBV19
D gene: .
CDR3 DNA: TGTGCCAGTGCCCGGGGGGCCTCCTACGAGCAGTACTTC
CDR3 protein: CASARGASYEQYF

clone size: many
J gene: TRBJ1-1
V gene: TRBV7-8
D gene: .
CDR3 DNA: TGTGCCAGCAGCCTGCCTATGGACACTGAAGCTTTCTTT
CDR3 protein: CASSLPMDTEAFF

clone size: few
J gene: TRBJ2-2
V gene: TRBV9
D gene: .
CDR3 DNA: TGTGCCAGCAGCGTAGGGGTCGGGCCGAACACCGGGGAGCTGTTTTTT
CDR3 protein: CASSVGVGPNTGELFF

clone size: few
J gene: TRBJ2-7
V gene: TRBV29-1
D gene: .
CDR3 DNA: TGCAGCGTTGGTGTTGACGAGCAGTACTTC
CDR3 protein: CSVGVDEQYF

clone size: many
J gene: TRBJ2-2
V gene: TRBV20-1
D gene: .
CDR3 DNA: TGCAGTGCTAGAGATGGCGGGGCACGGGCCGGGGAGCTGTTTTTT
CDR3 protein: CSARDGGARAGELFF

clone size: .
J gene: TRBJ1-1
V gene: TRBV27
D gene: TRBD1
CDR3 DNA: TGTGCCAGCGGTGTTGACGGGACAGGAGCTTTCTTT
CDR3 protein: CASGVDGTGAFF

clone size: .
J gene: TRBJ2-7
V gene: TRBV24-1
D gene: .
CDR3 DNA: TGTGCCACCCGCGCAGGAGCCTCCTACGAGCAGTACTTC
CDR3 protein: CATRAGASYEQYF

clone size: .
J gene: TRBJ1-1
V gene: TRBV7-9
D gene: TRBD1
CDR3 DNA: TGTGCCAGCAGCTTAGGCGGGACAGCAGGGGAAGCTTTCTTT
CDR3 protein: CASSLGGTAGEAFF

clone size: once
J gene: TRBJ1-1
V gene: TRBV9
D gene: .
CDR3 DNA: TGTGCCAGCAGCGCCATAGGTCTCGAGGGGTTTATGAACACTGAAGCTTTCTTT
CDR3 protein: CASSAIGLEGFMNTEAFF

clone size: .
J gene: TRBJ2-3
V gene: TRBV29-1
D gene: TRBD1
CDR3 DNA: TGCAGCGTTCAACCGGGACAGCGAGGGGCTACGCAGTATTTT
CDR3 protein: CSVQPGQRGATQYF

clone size: few
J gene: TRBJ1-5
V gene: TRBV11-2
D gene: TRBD1
CDR3 DNA: TGTGCCAGCAGCACCCGCAGGGGGCCTCAGCCCCAGCATTTT
CDR3 protein: CASSTRRGPQPQHF

clone size: many
J gene: TRBJ2-6
V gene: TRBV5-1
D gene: .
CDR3 DNA: TGCGCCAGCAGCCCCGGGACGGCTTGGGCTGGGGCCAACGTCCTGACTTTC
CDR3 protein: CASSPGTAWAGANVLTF

clone size: .
J gene: TRBJ2-2
V gene: TRBV7-6
D gene: .
CDR3 DNA: TGTGCCAGCGGAACGGCCGGGGAGCTGTTTTTT
CDR3 protein: CASGTAGELFF

clone size: many
J gene: TRBJ2-5
V gene: TRBV5-4
D gene: TRBD2
CDR3 DNA: TGTGCCAGCCGCGCCGCGGGGGGATGGGAGACCCAGTACTTC
CDR3 protein: CASRAAGGWETQYF

clone size: many
J gene: TRBJ1-1
V gene: TRBV7-3
D gene: .
CDR3 DNA: TGTGCCAGCAGCTTATTGGGCCTGAACACTGAAGCTTTCTTT
CDR3 protein: CASSLLGLNTEAFF

clone size: many
J gene: TRBJ2-7
V gene: TRBV15
D gene: .
CDR3 DNA: TGTGCCACCAGCAGAGTGGCCGGCCCAGGTTACGAGCAGTACTTC
CDR3 protein: CATSRVAGPGYEQYF

clone size: many
J gene: TRBJ1-4
V gene: TRBV7-9
D gene: TRBD1
CDR3 DNA: TGTGCCAGCAGCGGGGACAGTCTTCCCATGACCGAAAAACTGTTTTTT
CDR3 protein: CASSGDSLPMTEKLFF